This T cell receptor beta chain was observed in a study of blood T cell repertoires in COVID-19. Overall study: Italy, Spain and the United States were the sources of the convalescent and acute COVID-19 samples. T cells, B-cell-depleted T cells, or PBMCs provided the cDNA or gDNA that served as material.

The length of the CDR3 is 14 residues. Germline values: CDR1 SGHTS, CDR2 YDEGEE. Trimming took 2 bases from V and 7 from J; bases not matched to a gene: 3. Original analysis: Scientists estimated how many nucleated cells there were by amplifying reference gene primers. Profiled with immunoSEQ multiplex PCR; TCRdb holds only in-frame clones, not every one. V and J calls and clone size follow that table, whereas D and trimming were derived from the DNA. The sample contains about 46,000 clones, about 91% of which appear only once. This TCR was sampled from a man between 45 and 60 years old with acute or convalescent COVID-19. The chain has TRBV5-8 and TRBJ1-2, with 12 nucleotides matching TRBD1. Sequencing was performed on peripheral blood. CDR3 sequence: CASSFGTGGSGYTF. Written as DNA, the CDR3 is TGTGCCAGCAGCTTCGGGACAGGGGGCTCTGGCTACACCTTC.